This paragraph covers one T cell receptor (beta chain) sequence. This sample was taken from a study of blood T cell repertoires in COVID-19. Study at large: The origin of the acute and convalescent COVID-19 samples was the United States, Italy and Spain.

The CDR3 covers 16 residues. Germline CDR1 reads SGHDT; CDR2 reads YYEEEE. Trimming at V came to 0 bases and at J to 1 base, leaving 7 bases not matched to a gene. Only in-frame clones appear in the TCRdb table, and some are missing; sequencing was by immunoSEQ multiplex PCR. The data show roughly 280,000 clones, 86% seen once. The chain employs TRBV5-6 and TRBJ2-7, with 7 bases lining up with TRBD1. This receptor was identified in a man aged 40-55 years with active or convalescent COVID-19. Material for sequencing was peripheral blood. The CDR3, as DNA: TGTGCCAGCAGCTTGGCCAGCACAGGGGTATCCTACGAGCAGTACTTC. This sequence encodes CASSLASTGVSYEQYF.